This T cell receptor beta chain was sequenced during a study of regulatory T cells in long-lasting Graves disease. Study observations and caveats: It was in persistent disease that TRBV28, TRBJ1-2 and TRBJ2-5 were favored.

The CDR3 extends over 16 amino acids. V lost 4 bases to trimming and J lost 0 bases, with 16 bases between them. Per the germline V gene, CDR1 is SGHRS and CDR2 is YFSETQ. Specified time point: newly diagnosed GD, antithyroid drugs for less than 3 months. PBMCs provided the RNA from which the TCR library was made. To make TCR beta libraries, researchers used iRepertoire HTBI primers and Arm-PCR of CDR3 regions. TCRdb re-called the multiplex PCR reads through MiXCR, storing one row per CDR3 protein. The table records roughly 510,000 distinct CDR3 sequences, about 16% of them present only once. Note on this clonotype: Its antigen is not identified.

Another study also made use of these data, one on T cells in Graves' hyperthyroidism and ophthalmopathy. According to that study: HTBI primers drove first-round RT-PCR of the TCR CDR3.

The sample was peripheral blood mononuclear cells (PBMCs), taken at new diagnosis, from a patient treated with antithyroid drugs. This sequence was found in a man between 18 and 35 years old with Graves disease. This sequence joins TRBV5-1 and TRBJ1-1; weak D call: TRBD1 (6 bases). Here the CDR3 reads CASSLSNRAMNTEAFF. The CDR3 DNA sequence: TGCGCCAGCAGCCTCTCTAACAGGGCCATGAACACTGAAGCTTTCTTT.